Below are 9 T cell receptor beta chains sequenced from a single sample in a study of blood T cell repertoires in COVID-19. Only in-frame clones appear in the TCRdb table, and some are missing; sequencing was by immunoSEQ multiplex PCR. The table records 250,000 to 300,000 clones, over 70% of them present only once. Sample: peripheral blood. These receptors came from a woman aged 40 to 55 who had recovered from COVID-19.

The chain employs TRBV6-5 and TRBJ2-7; tentatively, D is TRBD2 (5 bases). The CDR3 has 15 residues. V was cut by 0 bases and J by 3 bases, with 12 bases left in between. Germline values: CDR1 MNHEY, CDR2 SVGAGI. The CDR3 sequence is CASSYSTSRGYEQYF. In DNA, the CDR3 is TGTGCCAGCAGTTACTCGACTTCCCGGGGCTACGAGCAGTACTTC.

The chain joins TRBV3-1 (or the pseudogene TRBV3-2) to TRBJ1-2; no reliable D call. The CDR3 loop spans 13 amino acids. Trimming cost V 4 bases and J 6 bases, with 12 bases left between them. Germline loops: CDR1 LGHDT, CDR2 YNNKEL (reference sequence). The CDR3 sequence: CASSPGRGDGYTF. CDR3 coding DNA: TGTGCCAGCAGCCCCGGGCGGGGTGATGGCTACACCTTC.

The chain links TRBV29-1 to TRBJ2-4; TRBD1 matches 11 bases. The CDR3 sequence is 14 residues long. Trimming took 6 bases from V and 9 from J; bases not matched to a gene: 10. Per the germline V gene, CDR1 is SQVTM and CDR2 is ANQGSEA. In DNA form, the CDR3 reads TGCAGCGTAGGACAGGGGGCGCAGGGTGTCATTCAGTACTTC. It encodes CSVGQGAQGVIQYF.

This clone came up a few times. The genes are TRBV6-6 and TRBJ2-2; D might be TRBD1 (5 bases). With 2 bases removed from V and 7 bases from J, the gap between germline ends came to 17 bases. The CDR3 contains 16 residues. Germline V lookup: CDR1 MNHNY, CDR2 SVGAGI (reference sequence). CDR3 bases: TGTGCCAGCAGTTACGCCAGGAAGGGGCTAAGCGGGGAGCTGTTTTTT. It is translated as CASSYARKGLSGELFF.

The V gene is TRBV11-3, the J gene TRBJ1-1, with unresolved D. CDR1 SGHNT and CDR2 YENEEA come from the germline V gene. Trimming stripped 2 bases from V and 5 bases from J, with 9 bases between. This CDR3 is 13 amino acids long. In nucleotides, the CDR3 is TGTGCCAGCAGCTTACTTCGGGGAACTGAAGCTTTCTTT. Translated, it gives CASSLLRGTEAFF. Variable domain in full (rest from reference TRBV11-3 and TRBJ1-1): EAGVVQSPRYKIIEKKQPVAFWCNPISGHNTLYWYLQNLGQGPELLIRYENEEAVDDSQLPKDRFSAERLKGVDSTLKIQPAELGDSAVYLCASSLLRGTEAFFGQGTRLTVV.

V and J are TRBV27 and TRBJ1-2; 7 nucleotides match TRBD1. Looked up from germline, CDR1 is MNHEY and CDR2 is SMNVEV (reference sequence). J lost 5 bases, V lost 4 bases, and 4 bases had no gene match. The CDR3 runs to 13 residues. Written as DNA, the CDR3 is TGTGCCAGCAGTTCCCGGGACAGATATGGCTACACCTTC. This translates into CASSSRDRYGYTF.

The chain recombines TRBV10-3 with TRBJ2-2; 10 positions match TRBD2. The CDR3 sequence is 16 residues long. With 2 bases clipped from V and 7 bases from J, the junction kept 7 bases outside the gene matches. CDR1 ENHRY and CDR2 SYGVKD come from the germline V gene. CDR3 DNA sequence: TGTGCCATCAGTGAGAAAAGCGGGGGGGCCGACGGGGAGCTGTTTTTT. Translating gives CAISEKSGGADGELFF.

This clone was observed a single time. The rearrangement links TRBV5-1 to TRBJ1-6; TRBD1 might be the D (5 bases). This CDR3 region has 14 residues. V shed 0 bases and J shed 10 bases, with 11 bases lying between them. The germline V gene encodes CDR1 SGHRS and CDR2 YFSETQ. The CDR3 region is CASSLAQGNSPLHF. The CDR3 DNA reads TGCGCCAGCAGCTTGGCCCAGGGAAACTCACCCCTCCACTTT. Filled out from reference TRBV5-1 and TRBJ1-6, the complete variable domain reads KAGVTQTPRYLIKTRGQQVTLSCSPISGHRSVSWYQQTPGQGLQFLFEYFSETQRNKGNFPGRFSGRQFSNSRSEMNVSTLELGDSALYLCASSLAQGNSPLHFGNGTRLTVT.

The gene calls are TRBV6-2 or TRBV6-3 and TRBJ2-2; D is unresolved. V lost 2 bases, J lost 4 bases, and 5 bases lay in between. The germline V gene has CDR1 MNHEY and CDR2 SVGEGT. The CDR3 extends over 13 amino acids. The CDR3 DNA reads as TGTGCCAGCAGTTACGTCCTCACCGGGGAGCTGTTTTTT. Translation: CASSYVLTGELFF.